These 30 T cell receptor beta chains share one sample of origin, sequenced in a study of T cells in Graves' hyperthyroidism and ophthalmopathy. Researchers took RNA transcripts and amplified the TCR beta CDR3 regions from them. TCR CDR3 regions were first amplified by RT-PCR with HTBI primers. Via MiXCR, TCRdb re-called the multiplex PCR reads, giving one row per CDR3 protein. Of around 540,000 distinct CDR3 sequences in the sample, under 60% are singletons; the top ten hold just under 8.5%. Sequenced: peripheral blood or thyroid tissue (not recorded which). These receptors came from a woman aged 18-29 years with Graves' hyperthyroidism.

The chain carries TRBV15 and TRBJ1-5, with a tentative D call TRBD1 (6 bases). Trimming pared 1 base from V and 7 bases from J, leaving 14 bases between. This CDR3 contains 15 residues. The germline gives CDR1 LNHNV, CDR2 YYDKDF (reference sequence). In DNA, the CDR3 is TGTGCCACCAGCAGAGGGGGGCGATGGGTGCAGCCCCAGCATTTT. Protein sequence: CATSRGGRWVQPQHF.

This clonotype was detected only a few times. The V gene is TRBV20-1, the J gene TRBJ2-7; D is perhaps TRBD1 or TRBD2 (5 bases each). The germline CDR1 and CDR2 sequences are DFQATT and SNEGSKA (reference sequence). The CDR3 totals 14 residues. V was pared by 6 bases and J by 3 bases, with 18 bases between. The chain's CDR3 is CSASGTGNVYEQYF. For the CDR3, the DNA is TGCAGTGCGTCCGGGACGGGAAACGTCTACGAGCAGTACTTC.

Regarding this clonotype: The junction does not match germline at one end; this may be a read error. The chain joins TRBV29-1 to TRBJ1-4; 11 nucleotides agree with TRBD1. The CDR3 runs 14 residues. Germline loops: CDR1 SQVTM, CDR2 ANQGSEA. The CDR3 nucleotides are TGCAGCGTTGTGGGTTCGACGGGACAGGGGGATCAGACGTTT. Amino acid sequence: CSVVGSTGQGDQTF.

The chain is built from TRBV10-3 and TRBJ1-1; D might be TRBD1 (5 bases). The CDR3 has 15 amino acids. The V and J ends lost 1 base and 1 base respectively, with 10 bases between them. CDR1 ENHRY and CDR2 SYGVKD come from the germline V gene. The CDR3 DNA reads TGTGCCATCAGTGAGTTTCCAGGGCAGAACACTGAAGCTTTCTTT. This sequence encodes CAISEFPGQNTEAFF.

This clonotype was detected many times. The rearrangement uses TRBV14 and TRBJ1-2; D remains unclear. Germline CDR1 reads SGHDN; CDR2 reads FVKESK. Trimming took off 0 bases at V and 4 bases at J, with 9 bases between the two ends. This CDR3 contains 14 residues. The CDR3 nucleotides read TGTGCCAGCAGCCAAGAGACCGTCCGCTATGGCTACACCTTC. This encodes CASSQETVRYGYTF.

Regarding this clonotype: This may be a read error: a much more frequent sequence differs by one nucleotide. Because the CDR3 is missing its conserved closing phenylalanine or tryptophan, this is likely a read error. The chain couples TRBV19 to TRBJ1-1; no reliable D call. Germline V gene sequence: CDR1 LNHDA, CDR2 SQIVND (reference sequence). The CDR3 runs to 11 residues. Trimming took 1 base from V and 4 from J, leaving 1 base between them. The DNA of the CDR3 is TGTGCCAGTAGTATAGTCACTGAAGCTTTCCTT. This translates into CASSIVTEAFL.

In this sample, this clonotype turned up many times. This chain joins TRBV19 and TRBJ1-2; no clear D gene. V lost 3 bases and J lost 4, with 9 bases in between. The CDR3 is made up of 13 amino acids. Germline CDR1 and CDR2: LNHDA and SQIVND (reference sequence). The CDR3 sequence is CASSMVRRYGYTF. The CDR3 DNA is TGTGCCAGTAGTATGGTCAGACGCTATGGCTACACCTTC.

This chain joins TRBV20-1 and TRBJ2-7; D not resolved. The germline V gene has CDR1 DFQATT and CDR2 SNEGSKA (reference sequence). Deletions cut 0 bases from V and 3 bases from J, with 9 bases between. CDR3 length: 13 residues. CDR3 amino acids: CSAREGRIYEQYF. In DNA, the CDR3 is TGCAGTGCTAGAGAAGGCAGGATCTACGAGCAGTACTTC.

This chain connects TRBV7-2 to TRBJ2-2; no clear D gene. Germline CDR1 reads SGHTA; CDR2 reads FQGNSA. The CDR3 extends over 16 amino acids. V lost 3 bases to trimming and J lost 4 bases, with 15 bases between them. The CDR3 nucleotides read TGTGCCAGCAGCTTGCTTAGGGCCCCAACCACCGGGGAGCTGTTTTTT. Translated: CASSLLRAPTTGELFF.

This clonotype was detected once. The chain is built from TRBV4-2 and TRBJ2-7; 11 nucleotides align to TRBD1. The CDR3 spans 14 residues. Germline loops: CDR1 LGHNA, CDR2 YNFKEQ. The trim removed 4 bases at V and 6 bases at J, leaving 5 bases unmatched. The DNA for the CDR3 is TGTGCCAGCAGCCGCGGACAGGGGGCTTCCGAGCAGTACTTC. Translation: CASSRGQGASEQYF.

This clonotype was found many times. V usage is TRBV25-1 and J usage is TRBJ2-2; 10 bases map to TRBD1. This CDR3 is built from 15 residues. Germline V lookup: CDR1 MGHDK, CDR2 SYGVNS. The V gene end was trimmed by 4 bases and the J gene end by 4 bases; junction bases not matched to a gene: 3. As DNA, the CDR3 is TGTGCCAGCAGTGTGGGGACAGGGGCCACCGGGGAGCTGTTTTTT. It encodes CASSVGTGATGELFF.

CDR3 sequence: CRVGKTPHTIYF. Here the CDR3 DNA reads TGCAGAGTCGGCAAGACCCCACACACCATATATTTT. J is TRBJ1-3 and V is TRBV29-1; no reliable D call. Germline CDR1 and CDR2: SQVTM and ANQGSEA. This CDR3 is built from 12 residues. Filled out from reference TRBV29-1 and TRBJ1-3, the complete variable domain reads SAVISQKPSRDICQRGTSLTIQCQVDSQVTMMFWYRQQPGQSLTLIATANQGSEATYESGFVIDKFPISRPNLTFSTLTVSNMSPEDSSIYLCRVGKTPHTIYFGEGSWLTVV.

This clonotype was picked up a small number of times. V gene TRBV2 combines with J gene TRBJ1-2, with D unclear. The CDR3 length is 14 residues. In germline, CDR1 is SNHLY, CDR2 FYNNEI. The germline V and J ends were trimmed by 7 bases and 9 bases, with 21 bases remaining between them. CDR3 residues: CASTDPDERSSYTF. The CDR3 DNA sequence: TGTGCCAGCACTGACCCCGACGAGCGGAGCAGCTACACCTTC.

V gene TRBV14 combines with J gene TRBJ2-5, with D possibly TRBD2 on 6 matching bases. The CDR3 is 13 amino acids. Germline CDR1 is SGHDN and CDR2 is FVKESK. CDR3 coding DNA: TGTGCTCAGGCCCCCCGGGAGAGAGAGACCCAGTACTTC. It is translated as CAQAPRERETQYF.

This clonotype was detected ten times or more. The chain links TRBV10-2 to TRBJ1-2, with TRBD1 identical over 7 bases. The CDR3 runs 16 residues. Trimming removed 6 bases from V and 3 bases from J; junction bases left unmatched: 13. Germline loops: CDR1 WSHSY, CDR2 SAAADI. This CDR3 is CASRGQSGLRDYGYTF. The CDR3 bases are TGCGCCAGCAGGGGACAGTCGGGGTTGCGGGACTATGGCTACACCTTC.

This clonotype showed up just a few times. CDR3 coding DNA: TGTGCCAGCAGCCAGCCGGGACTAGCGGTAGAGACCCAGTACTTC. This encodes CASSQPGLAVETQYF. The V call is TRBV7-6, the J call TRBJ2-5; 11 nucleotides line up with TRBD2. Germline lookup yields CDR1 SGHVS and CDR2 FNYEAQ. This CDR3 is 15 amino acids long. With 5 bases clipped from V and 4 bases from J, the junction kept 6 bases outside the gene matches.

The CDR3 sequence is CAGQGASETQYF. CDR3 coding DNA: TGTGCTGGACAGGGGGCATCGGAGACCCAGTACTTC. J is TRBJ2-5 and V is TRBV2; 11 nucleotides align to TRBD1. There are 12 residues in the CDR3. The germline CDR1 and CDR2 sequences are SNHLY and FYNNEI.

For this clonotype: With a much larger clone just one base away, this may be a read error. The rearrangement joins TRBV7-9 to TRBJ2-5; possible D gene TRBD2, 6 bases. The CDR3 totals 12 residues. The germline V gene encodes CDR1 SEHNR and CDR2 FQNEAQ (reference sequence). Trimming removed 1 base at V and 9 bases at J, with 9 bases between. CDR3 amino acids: CASSLVREAQYF. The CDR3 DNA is TGTGCCAGCAGCTTAGTAAGGGAGGCCCAGTACTTC. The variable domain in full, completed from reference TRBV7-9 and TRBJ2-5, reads DTGVSQNPRHKITKRGQNVTFRCDPISEHNRLYWYRQTLGQGPEFLTYFQNEAQLEKSRLLSDRFSAERPKGSFSTLEIQRTEQGDSAMYLCASSLVREAQYFGPGTRLLVL.

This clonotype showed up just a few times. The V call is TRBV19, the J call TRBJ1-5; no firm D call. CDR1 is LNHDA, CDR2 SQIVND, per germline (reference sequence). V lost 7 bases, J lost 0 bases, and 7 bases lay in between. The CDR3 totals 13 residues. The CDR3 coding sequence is TGTGCCAGTACCCCCCCTAGCAATCAGCCCCAGCATTTT. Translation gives CASTPPSNQPQHF.

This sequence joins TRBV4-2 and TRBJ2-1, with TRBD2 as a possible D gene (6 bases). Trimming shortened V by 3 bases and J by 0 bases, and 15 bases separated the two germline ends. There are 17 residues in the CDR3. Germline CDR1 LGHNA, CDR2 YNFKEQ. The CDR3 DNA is TGTGCCAGCAGCCACATCGCCCCGGGAGTCTCCTACAATGAGCAGTTCTTC. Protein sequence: CASSHIAPGVSYNEQFF.

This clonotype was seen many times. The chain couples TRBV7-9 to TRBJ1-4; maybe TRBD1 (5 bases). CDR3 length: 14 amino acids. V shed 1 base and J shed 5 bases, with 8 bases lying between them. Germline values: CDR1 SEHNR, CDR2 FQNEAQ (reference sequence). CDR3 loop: CASSLDRSNEKLFF. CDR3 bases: TGTGCCAGCAGCTTAGACAGGAGCAATGAAAAACTGTTTTTT. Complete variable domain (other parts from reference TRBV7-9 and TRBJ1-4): DTGVSQNPRHKITKRGQNVTFRCDPISEHNRLYWYRQTLGQGPEFLTYFQNEAQLEKSRLLSDRFSAERPKGSFSTLEIQRTEQGDSAMYLCASSLDRSNEKLFFGSGTQLSVL.

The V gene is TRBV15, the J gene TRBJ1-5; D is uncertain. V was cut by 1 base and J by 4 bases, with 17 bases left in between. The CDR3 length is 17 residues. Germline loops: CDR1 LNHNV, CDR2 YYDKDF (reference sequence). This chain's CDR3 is CATSRVVGPSTNQPQHF. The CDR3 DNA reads TGTGCCACCAGCAGAGTAGTAGGGCCATCAACAAATCAGCCCCAGCATTTT.

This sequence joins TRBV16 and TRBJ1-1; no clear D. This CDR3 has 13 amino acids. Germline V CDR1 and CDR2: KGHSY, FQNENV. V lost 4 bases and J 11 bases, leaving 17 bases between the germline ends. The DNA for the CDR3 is TGTGCCAGCAGCCCTTGGAAAGGCTCGAGGGCTTTCTTT. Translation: CASSPWKGSRAFF.

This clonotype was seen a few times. The CDR3 nucleotides are TGCAGTGCTAGATTCCCGGGACAGGGATACGAGCAGTACTTC. It translates to CSARFPGQGYEQYF. V is TRBV20-1 and J is TRBJ2-7; 9 bases align to TRBD1. The CDR3 is 14 residues long. Germline CDR1 is DFQATT and CDR2 is SNEGSKA (reference sequence). Unmatched junction bases numbered 6, after V lost 2 bases and J lost 4 bases.

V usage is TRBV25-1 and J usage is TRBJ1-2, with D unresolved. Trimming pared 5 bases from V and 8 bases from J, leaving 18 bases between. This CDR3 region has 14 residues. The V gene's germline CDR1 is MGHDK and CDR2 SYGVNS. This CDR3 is CASSPPGLASGYTF. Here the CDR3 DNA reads TGTGCCAGCAGTCCCCCTGGACTGGCGTCGGGCTACACCTTC.

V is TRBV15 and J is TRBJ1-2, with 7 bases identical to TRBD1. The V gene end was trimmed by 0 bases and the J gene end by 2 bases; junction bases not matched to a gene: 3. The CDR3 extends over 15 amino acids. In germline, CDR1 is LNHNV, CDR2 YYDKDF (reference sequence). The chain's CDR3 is CATSRDPGQNYGYTF. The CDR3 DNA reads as TGTGCCACCAGCAGAGATCCGGGACAGAACTATGGCTACACCTTC.

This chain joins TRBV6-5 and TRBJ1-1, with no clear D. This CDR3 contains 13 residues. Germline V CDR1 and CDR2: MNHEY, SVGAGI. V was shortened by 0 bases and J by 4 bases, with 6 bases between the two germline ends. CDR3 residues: CASSYSVSTEAFF. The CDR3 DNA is TGTGCCAGCAGTTACTCGGTCAGCACTGAAGCTTTCTTT.

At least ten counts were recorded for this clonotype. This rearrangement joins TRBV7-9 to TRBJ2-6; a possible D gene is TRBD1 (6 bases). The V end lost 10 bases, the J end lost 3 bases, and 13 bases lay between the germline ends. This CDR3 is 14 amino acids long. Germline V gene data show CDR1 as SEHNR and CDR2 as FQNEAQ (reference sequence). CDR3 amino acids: CATYRAVGANVLTF. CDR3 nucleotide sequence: TGTGCCACCTACAGGGCGGTTGGGGCCAACGTCCTGACTTTC.

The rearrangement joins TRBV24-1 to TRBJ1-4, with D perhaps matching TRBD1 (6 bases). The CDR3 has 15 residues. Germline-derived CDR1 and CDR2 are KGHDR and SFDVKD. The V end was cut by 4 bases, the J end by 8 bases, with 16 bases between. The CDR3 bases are TGTGCCACCAGTGAGGCTAGCGGGGGCAGCGAAAAACTGTTTTTT. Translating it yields CATSEASGGSEKLFF.

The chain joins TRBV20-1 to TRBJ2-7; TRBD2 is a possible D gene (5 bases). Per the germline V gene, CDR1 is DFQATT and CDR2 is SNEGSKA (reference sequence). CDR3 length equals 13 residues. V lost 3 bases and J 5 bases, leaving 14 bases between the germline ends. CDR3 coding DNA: TGCAGTGCTAGGTGGCTAGCTGGAAACGAGCAGTACTTC. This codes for CSARWLAGNEQYF.